This entry concerns a single T cell receptor (beta chain). This sample stems from a study of blood T cell repertoires in COVID-19. Study-level background: The United States, Italy and Spain provided the acute and convalescent COVID-19 samples. T cells, B-cell-depleted T cells, or PBMCs provided the cDNA or gDNA that served as material.

As handled by the study authors: Amplification with reference gene primers provided the estimates of nucleated cell counts. Profiled with immunoSEQ multiplex PCR; TCRdb holds only in-frame clones, not every one. From that table come the V and J calls and clone size; the DNA was used to work out D and trimming. The table records roughly 150,000 clones, over 70% of them present only once. Germline V gives CDR1 SGDLS, CDR2 YYNGEE. The CDR3 extends over 15 amino acids. V trimming: 4 bases; J trimming: 1 base; junction bases outside the gene matches: 6. Sequencing was done on a sample of peripheral blood. V usage is TRBV9 and J usage is TRBJ2-3, with TRBD2 matching over 7 bases. The TCR was taken from a man between 50 and 59 years old with active or convalescent COVID-19. CDR3 sequence reads: CASSLPTSGTDTQYF. The CDR3 nucleotides are TGTGCCAGCAGCCTGCCCACTAGCGGCACAGATACGCAGTATTTT.